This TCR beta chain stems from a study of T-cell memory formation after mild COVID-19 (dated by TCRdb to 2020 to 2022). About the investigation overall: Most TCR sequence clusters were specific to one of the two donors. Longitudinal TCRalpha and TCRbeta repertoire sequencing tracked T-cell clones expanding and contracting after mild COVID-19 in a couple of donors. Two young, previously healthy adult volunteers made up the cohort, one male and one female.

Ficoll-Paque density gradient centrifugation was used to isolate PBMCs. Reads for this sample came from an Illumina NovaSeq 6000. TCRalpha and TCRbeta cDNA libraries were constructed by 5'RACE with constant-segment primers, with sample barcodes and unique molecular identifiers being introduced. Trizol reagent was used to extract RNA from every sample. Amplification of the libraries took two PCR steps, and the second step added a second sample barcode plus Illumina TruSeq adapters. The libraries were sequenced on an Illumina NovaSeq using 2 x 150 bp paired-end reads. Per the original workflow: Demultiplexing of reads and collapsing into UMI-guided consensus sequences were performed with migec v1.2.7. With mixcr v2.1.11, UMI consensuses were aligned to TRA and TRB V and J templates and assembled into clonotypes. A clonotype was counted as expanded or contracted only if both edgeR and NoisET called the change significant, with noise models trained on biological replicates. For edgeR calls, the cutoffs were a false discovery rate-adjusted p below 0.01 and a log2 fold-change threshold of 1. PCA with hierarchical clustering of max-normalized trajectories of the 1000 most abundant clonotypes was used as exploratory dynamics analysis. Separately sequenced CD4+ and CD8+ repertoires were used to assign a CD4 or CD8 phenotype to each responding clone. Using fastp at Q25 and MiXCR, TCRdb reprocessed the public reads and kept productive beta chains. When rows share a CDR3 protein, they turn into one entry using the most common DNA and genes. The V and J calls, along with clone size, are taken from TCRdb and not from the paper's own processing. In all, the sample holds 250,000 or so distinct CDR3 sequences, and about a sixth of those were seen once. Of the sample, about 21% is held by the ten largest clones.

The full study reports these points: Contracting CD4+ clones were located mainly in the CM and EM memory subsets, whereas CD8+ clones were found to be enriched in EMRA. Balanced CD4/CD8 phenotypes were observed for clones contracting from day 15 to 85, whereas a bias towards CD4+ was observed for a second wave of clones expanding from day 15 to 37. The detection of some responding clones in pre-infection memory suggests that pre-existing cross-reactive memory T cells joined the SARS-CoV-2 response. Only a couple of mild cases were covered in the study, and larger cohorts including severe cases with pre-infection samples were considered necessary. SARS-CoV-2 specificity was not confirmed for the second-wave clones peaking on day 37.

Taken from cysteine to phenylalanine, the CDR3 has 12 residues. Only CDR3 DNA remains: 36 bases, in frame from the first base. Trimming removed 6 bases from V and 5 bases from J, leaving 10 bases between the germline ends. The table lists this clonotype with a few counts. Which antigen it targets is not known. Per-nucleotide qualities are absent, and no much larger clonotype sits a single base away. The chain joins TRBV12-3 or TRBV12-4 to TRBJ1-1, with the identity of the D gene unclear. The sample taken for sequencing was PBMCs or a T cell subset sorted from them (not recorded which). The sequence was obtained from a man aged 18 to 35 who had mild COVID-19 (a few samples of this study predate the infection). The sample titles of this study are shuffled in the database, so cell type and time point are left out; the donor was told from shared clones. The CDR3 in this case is CASSKARTEAFF. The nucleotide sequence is TGTGCCAGCAGCAAGGCGAGGACTGAAGCTTTCTTT.